The source of this TCR beta chain is a study of blood T cell repertoires in COVID-19. Study-level information: COVID-19 samples from acute and convalescent phases originated in the United States, Italy and Spain. Sources were T cells, B-cell-depleted T cells, or PBMCs; the material itself was cDNA or gDNA.

Per the study methods: Reference gene primer amplification gave estimated nucleated cell counts. TCRdb's copy holds only in-frame clones and misses some; the assay was immunoSEQ multiplex PCR. The D gene and trimming were derived from the DNA, and the V and J assignments and clone size from that table. The data contain tens of thousands of clones, 88% of them singletons. The CDR3 loop spans 17 amino acids. With 0 bases clipped from V and 8 bases from J, the junction kept 15 bases outside the gene matches. V is TRBV5-3 and J is TRBJ1-2, with 8 positions matching TRBD1. TRBV5-3 is an open reading frame, and its role is uncertain. The receptor's source is an elderly woman with active COVID-19. The source material was peripheral blood. The CDR3, as DNA: TGTGCCAGAAGCTTGGTAGGGCGGGACAGGAACTCTAAAGGCTACACCTTC. It codes for CARSLVGRDRNSKGYTF.